What follows are 16 T cell receptor beta chains derived from one specimen sequenced in a study of T cells after yellow fever vaccination. TCRdb reprocessed the 5' RACE reads with MiXCR, giving one entry per CDR3 protein. Altogether roughly 520,000 distinct CDR3 sequences are present, 21% being singletons, with the ten largest covering 15% to 20%. This specimen was PBMCs, taken approximately 22 days after the first yellow fever vaccination. The source is a man aged 18 to 35 who received the YFV17D yellow fever vaccine.

The J gene is TRBJ1-4, the V gene TRBV7-2; D ambiguous. Trimming stripped 4 bases from V and 7 bases from J, with 7 bases between. CDR3 length equals 12 residues. The germline gives CDR1 SGHTA, CDR2 FQGNSA. CDR3 nucleotide sequence: TGTGCCAGCAGCTATAGGGCTGAAAAACTGTTTTTT. It yields the protein CASSYRAEKLFF.

This chain connects TRBV12-3 or TRBV12-4 to TRBJ2-7, with D maybe TRBD1 (6 bases). Trimming took 5 bases from V and 5 from J, leaving 10 bases between them. The CDR3 is 12 amino acids. Written as DNA, the CDR3 is TGTGCCAGCAGTGCAGGGGTCCACGAGCAGTACGTC. Protein product: CASSAGVHEQYV.

The chain links TRBV5-1 to TRBJ2-7; D is unclear. CDR1 is SGHRS and CDR2 is YFSETQ in the germline V gene. V was trimmed by 0 bases and J by 5 bases, leaving 9 bases between them. This CDR3 contains 13 residues. Written as DNA, the CDR3 is TGCGCCAGCAGCTTGGTGCTGGAACACGAGCAGTACTTC. It codes for CASSLVLEHEQYF.

The rearrangement links TRBV18 to TRBJ2-7, with D maybe TRBD1 (5 bases). Trimming removed 4 bases from V and 5 bases from J, with 21 bases in between. From germline, CDR1 is KGHSH and CDR2 LQKENI. The CDR3 is 16 amino acids. The CDR3, as DNA: TGTGCCAGCTCACTTCTCCACAAGGGGTATCGAGACGAGCAGTACTTC. Translation: CASSLLHKGYRDEQYF.

Only a few counts were recorded for this clonotype. This chain links TRBV6-2 or TRBV6-3 with TRBJ2-7; D gene unclear. Germline V gene sequence: CDR1 MNHEY, CDR2 SVGEGT. V was shortened by 3 bases and J by 3 bases, with 12 bases between the two germline ends. The CDR3 runs to 14 residues. This CDR3 reads CASSYKGPIYEQYV. DNA for the CDR3: TGTGCCAGCAGTTATAAAGGGCCGATCTACGAGCAGTACGTC.

There are a few counts of this clonotype. The chain is built from TRBV15 and TRBJ1-2, with 7 bases lining up with TRBD1. The CDR3 sequence is 17 residues long. J lost 1 base, V lost 1 base, and 9 bases had no gene match. The germline V gene encodes CDR1 LNHNV and CDR2 YYDKDF (reference sequence). CDR3 in amino acids: CATSRGQGWLFNYGYTF. CDR3 coding DNA: TGTGCCACCAGCAGAGGACAGGGATGGCTGTTTAACTATGGCTACACCTTC.

This clonotype was detected ten times or more. The rearrangement links TRBV15 to TRBJ1-1; D is ambiguous. This CDR3 is built from 15 residues. Trimming took 0 bases from V and 1 from J, leaving 9 bases between them. Looked up from germline, CDR1 is LNHNV and CDR2 is YYDKDF (reference sequence). The CDR3 DNA is TGTGCCACCAGCAGAGAGGGGTCTGGGAACACTGAAGCTTTCTTT. Protein product: CATSREGSGNTEAFF.

V gene TRBV7-2 combines with J gene TRBJ2-1, with 11 bases aligning to TRBD2. Germline V gene data show CDR1 as SGHTA and CDR2 as FQGNSA. J was trimmed by 4 bases and V by 5 bases; bases with no gene match: 7. The CDR3 spans 16 residues. The chain's CDR3 is CASSHLSGGAYNEQFF. The CDR3, as DNA: TGTGCCAGCAGCCACCTTAGCGGGGGGGCGTACAATGAGCAGTTCTTC.

This clonotype was counted a few times. The rearrangement uses TRBV11-2 and TRBJ2-7; D gene uncertain. Trimming took off 1 base at V and 3 bases at J, with 13 bases between the two ends. The germline V gene encodes CDR1 SGHAT and CDR2 FQNNGV. The CDR3 is made up of 15 amino acids. The CDR3 nucleotides are TGTGCCAGCAGCTTAGGCCCGAGAGTCCACTACGAGCAGTACGTC. Translated: CASSLGPRVHYEQYV.

There are many counts of this clonotype. V is TRBV11-2 and J is TRBJ2-1; the match to TRBD1 covers 7 bases. This CDR3 is 16 amino acids long. Germline V lookup: CDR1 SGHAT, CDR2 FQNNGV. The V gene end was trimmed by 5 bases and the J gene end by 2 bases; junction bases not matched to a gene: 9. The CDR3, as DNA: TGTGCCAGCAGCCTGCTACAGGGGAGCACCTACAATGAGCAGTTCTTC. Protein: CASSLLQGSTYNEQFF. The full variable domain, in which reference TRBV11-2 and TRBJ2-1 provide the parts outside the CDR3, is EAGVAQSPRYKIIEKRQSVAFWCNPISGHATLYWYQQILGQGPKLLIQFQNNGVVDDSQLPKDRFSAERLKGVDSTLKIQPAKLEDSAVYLCASSLLQGSTYNEQFFGPGTRLTVL.

The J gene is TRBJ2-7, the V gene TRBV2; the D is unclear. With 6 bases removed from V and 4 bases from J, the gap between germline ends came to 13 bases. CDR1 and CDR2 from the germline V gene are SNHLY and FYNNEI. This CDR3 is built from 13 residues. The CDR3 spells CASRIQGIYEQYF. CDR3 in DNA: TGTGCCAGCAGAATACAAGGGATTTACGAGCAGTACTTC.

This clonotype was seen more than once but under ten times. The chain is built from TRBV5-6 and TRBJ2-2; D may be TRBD1 (5 bases). V gave up 3 bases and J gave up 6 bases, with 9 bases separating them. This CDR3 spans 13 amino acids. Germline CDR1 and CDR2: SGHDT and YYEEEE. The CDR3 sequence is CASSWARAGELFF. The CDR3 bases are TGTGCCAGCAGCTGGGCCAGGGCCGGGGAGCTGTTTTTT.

A few counts support this clonotype. The chain has TRBV29-1 and TRBJ1-1; D is possibly TRBD1 (6 bases). Germline V gene sequence: CDR1 SQVTM, CDR2 ANQGSEA. Trimming shortened V by 7 bases and J by 7 bases, and 19 bases separated the two germline ends. The CDR3 extends over 13 amino acids. The CDR3 is CSDWGQGGGEAFF. The DNA of the CDR3 is TGCAGCGATTGGGGTCAGGGAGGGGGTGAAGCTTTCTTT.

The DNA of the CDR3 is TGTGCCAGCAGCGGGGGGACCTGGACAGATACGCAGTATTTT. Its translation: CASSGGTWTDTQYF. This chain connects TRBV5-5 to TRBJ2-3; D may be TRBD2 (6 bases). V shed 4 bases and J shed 3 bases, with 12 bases lying between them. CDR3 size: 14 residues. Germline V gene lookup returns CDR1 SGHKS and CDR2 YYEKEE (reference sequence).

In this sample, this clonotype turned up a few times. The genes are TRBV3-1 and TRBJ2-1, with 8 bases that match TRBD2. The CDR3 is made up of 17 amino acids. Germline V gene data show CDR1 as LGHDT and CDR2 as YNNKEL (reference sequence). Germline trimming cut 1 base from V and 7 bases from J; bases unmatched to any gene: 12. The CDR3 sequence is CASSQVIGTSLMNEQFF. Here the CDR3 DNA reads TGTGCCAGCAGCCAAGTAATAGGGACTAGTTTAATGAATGAGCAGTTCTTC.

V and J are TRBV7-2 and TRBJ1-6; 9 bases line up with TRBD1. Germline CDR1 SGHTA, CDR2 FQGNSA. Trimming cost V 5 bases and J 6 bases; bases outside gene matches: 8. The CDR3 covers 16 residues. CDR3 DNA sequence: TGTGCCAGCAGCAAGAGGGACAGGGTTGGTAATTCACCCCTCCACTTT. Protein: CASSKRDRVGNSPLHF.